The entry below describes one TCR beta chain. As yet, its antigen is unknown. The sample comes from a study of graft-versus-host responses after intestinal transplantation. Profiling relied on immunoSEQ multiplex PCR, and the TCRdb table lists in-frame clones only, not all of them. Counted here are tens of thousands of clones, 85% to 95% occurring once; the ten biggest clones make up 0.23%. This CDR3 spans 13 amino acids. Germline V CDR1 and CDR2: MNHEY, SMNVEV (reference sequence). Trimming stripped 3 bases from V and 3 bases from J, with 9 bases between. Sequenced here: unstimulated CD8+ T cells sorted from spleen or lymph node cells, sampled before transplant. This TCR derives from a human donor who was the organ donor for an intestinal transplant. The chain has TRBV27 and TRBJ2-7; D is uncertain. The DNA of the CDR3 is TGTGCCAGCAGTTTCGCGAAAAGCTACGAGCAGTACTTC. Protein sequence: CASSFAKSYEQYF.